These T cell receptor beta chains were read from a single sample in a study of CD8 T cells in ankylosing spondylitis. TCRdb re-called the 5' RACE reads through MiXCR, storing one row per CDR3 protein. Here the sample spans roughly 700,000 distinct CDR3 sequences, 19% being singletons. The sequenced sample consisted of blood, either unsorted or a sorted T cell fraction (not recorded which). The origin of the receptors is a male donor with ankylosing spondylitis. Each CDR3 is given with its conserved first and last residue. The D gene is left open where the match is weak. Rows may omit the clone size; those that give it use once, few, many or a size class.

TRBV6-1	NA	TRBJ2-7	NA	CASSEPRTGGGLTYEQYF	TGTGCCAGCAGTGAACCCCGAACAGGAGGGGGCCTAACCTACGAGCAGTACTTC
TRBV29-1	NA	TRBJ2-2	few	CSVVTRTGELFF	TGCAGCGTCGTTACTAGGACCGGGGAGCTGTTTTTT
TRBV6-1	NA	TRBJ2-1	NA	CASSEAGGLGTYNEQFF	TGTGCCAGCAGTGAAGCGGGGGGACTGGGTACCTACAATGAGCAGTTCTTC
TRBV12-3/TRBV12-4	NA	TRBJ2-7	few	CASSLNQVLDEQYF	TGTGCCAGCAGTTTAAATCAGGTCCTCGACGAGCAGTACTTC
TRBV20-1	NA	TRBJ2-3	NA	CSARDVWGSTDTQYF	TGCAGTGCTAGGGACGTCTGGGGAAGCACAGATACGCAGTATTTT
TRBV15	NA	TRBJ2-7	few	CATSRETPWQGNYEQYF	TGTGCCACCAGCAGAGAGACCCCGTGGCAGGGTAACTACGAGCAGTACTTC
TRBV28	TRBD2	TRBJ2-1	NA	CASGPSPTREKLYNEQFF	TGTGCCAGCGGCCCTTCCCCCACGCGGGAGAAGCTCTACAATGAGCAGTTCTTC
TRBV20-1	NA	TRBJ1-6	few	CSASLNTPGSYNSPLHF	TGCAGTGCTTCATTAAACACCCCGGGCTCCTATAATTCACCCCTCCACTTT
TRBV7-2	NA	TRBJ1-3	few	CASSFGGLGNTIYF	TGTGCCAGCAGCTTTGGAGGGCTCGGAAACACCATATATTTT
TRBV25-1	NA	TRBJ1-3	few	CASRDSGVNTIYF	TGTGCCAGCAGAGACTCAGGAGTAAACACCATATATTTT
TRBV7-2	NA	TRBJ1-1	many	CASSFGQTNTEAFF	TGTGCCAGCAGCTTTGGACAGACGAACACTGAAGCTTTCTTT
TRBV4-3	NA	TRBJ2-1	few	CASSQDRPNEQFF	TGCGCCAGCAGCCAAGATCGCCCCAATGAGCAGTTCTTC
TRBV7-2	NA	TRBJ1-2	NA	CASSSGQGGYTF	TGTGCCAGCAGTTCAGGGCAGGGGGGCTACACCTTC
TRBV12-3/TRBV12-4	TRBD1	TRBJ2-1	many	CASSLQGAPRNEQFF	TGTGCCAGCAGTTTGCAGGGGGCGCCTAGGAATGAGCAGTTCTTC
TRBV10-3	TRBD2	TRBJ2-7	NA	CAISGGTSGRSEQYF	TGTGCCATCAGTGGGGGTACTAGCGGGAGATCTGAGCAGTACTTC